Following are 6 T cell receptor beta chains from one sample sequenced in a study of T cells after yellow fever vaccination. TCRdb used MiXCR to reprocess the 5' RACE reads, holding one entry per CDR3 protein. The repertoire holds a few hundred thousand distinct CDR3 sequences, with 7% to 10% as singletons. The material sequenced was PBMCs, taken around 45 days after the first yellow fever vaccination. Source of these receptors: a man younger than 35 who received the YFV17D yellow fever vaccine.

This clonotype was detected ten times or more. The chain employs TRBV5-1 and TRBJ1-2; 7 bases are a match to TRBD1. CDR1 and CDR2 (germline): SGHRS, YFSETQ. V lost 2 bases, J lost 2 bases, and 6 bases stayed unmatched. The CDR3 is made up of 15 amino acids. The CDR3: CASSLYRGYNYGYTF. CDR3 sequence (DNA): TGCGCCAGCAGCTTATACAGGGGCTACAACTATGGCTACACCTTC.

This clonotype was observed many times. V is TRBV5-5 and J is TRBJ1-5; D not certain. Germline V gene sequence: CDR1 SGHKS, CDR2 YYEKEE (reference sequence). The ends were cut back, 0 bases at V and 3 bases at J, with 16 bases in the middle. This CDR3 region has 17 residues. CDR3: CASSLAVVGQDNQPQHF. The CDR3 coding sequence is TGTGCCAGCAGCTTGGCCGTAGTGGGCCAGGACAATCAGCCCCAGCATTTT.

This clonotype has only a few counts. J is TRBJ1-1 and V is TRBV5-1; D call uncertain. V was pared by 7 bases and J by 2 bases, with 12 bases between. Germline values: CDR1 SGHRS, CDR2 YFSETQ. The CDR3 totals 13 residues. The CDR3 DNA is TGCGCCAGCCGACGGAGTTTAAACACTGAAGCTTTCTTT. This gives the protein CASRRSLNTEAFF.

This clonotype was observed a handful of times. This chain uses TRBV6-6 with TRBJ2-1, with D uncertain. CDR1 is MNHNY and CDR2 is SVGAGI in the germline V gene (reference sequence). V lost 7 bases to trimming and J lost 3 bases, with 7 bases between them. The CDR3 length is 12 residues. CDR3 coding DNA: TGTGCCAGCAAATCCGGCTACAATGAGCAGTTCTTC. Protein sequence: CASKSGYNEQFF.

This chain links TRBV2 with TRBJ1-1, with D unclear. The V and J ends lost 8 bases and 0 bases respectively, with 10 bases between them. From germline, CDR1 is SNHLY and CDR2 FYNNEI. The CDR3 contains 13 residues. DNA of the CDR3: TGTGCCAGCGGTCGGGGATTGAACACTGAAGCTTTCTTT. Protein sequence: CASGRGLNTEAFF.

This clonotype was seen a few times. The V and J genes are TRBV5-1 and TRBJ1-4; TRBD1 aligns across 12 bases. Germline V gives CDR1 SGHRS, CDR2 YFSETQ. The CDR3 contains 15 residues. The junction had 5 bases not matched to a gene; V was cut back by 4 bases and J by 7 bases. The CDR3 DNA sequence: TGCGCCAGCAGCCTGGGGACAGGGGGCTTTGAAAAACTGTTTTTT. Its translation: CASSLGTGGFEKLFF.